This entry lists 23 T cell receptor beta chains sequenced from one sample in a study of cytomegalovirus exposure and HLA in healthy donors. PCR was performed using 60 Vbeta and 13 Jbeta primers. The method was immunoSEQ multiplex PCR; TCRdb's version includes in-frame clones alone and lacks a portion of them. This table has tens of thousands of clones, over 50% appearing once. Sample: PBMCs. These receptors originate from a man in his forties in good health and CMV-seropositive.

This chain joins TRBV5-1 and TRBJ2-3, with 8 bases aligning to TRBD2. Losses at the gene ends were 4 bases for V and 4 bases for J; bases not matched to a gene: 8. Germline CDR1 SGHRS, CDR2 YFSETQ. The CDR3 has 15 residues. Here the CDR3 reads CASSLVLGGADTQYF. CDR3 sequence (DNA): TGCGCCAGCAGCCTCGTTCTCGGGGGGGCAGATACGCAGTATTTT.

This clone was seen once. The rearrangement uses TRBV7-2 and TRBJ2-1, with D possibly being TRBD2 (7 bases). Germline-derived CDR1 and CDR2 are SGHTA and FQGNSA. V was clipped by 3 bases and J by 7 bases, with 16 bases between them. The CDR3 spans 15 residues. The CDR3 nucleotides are TGTGCCAGCAGCTTGGGGGGCTTCGGGGGGAATGAGCAGTTCTTC. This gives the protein CASSLGGFGGNEQFF.

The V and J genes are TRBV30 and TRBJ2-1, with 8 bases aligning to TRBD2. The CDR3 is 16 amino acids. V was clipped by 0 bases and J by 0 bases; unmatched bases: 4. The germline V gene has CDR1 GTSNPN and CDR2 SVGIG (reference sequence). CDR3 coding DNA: TGTGCCTGGAGTGTACTAGCGGTCAACTCCTACAATGAGCAGTTCTTC. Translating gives CAWSVLAVNSYNEQFF.

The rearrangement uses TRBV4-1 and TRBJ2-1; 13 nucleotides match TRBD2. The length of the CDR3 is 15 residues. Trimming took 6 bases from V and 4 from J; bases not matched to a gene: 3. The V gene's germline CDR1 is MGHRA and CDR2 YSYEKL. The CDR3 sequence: CASRGTSGEYNEQFF. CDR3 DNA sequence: TGCGCCAGCAGAGGGACTAGCGGGGAGTACAATGAGCAGTTCTTC.

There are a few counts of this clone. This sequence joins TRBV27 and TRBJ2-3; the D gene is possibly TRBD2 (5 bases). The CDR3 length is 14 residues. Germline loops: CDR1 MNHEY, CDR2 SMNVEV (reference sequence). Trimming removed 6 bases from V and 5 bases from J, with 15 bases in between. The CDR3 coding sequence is TGTGCCAGCAGATTACGAGGGCGAGGAGATACGCAGTATTTT. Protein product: CASRLRGRGDTQYF.

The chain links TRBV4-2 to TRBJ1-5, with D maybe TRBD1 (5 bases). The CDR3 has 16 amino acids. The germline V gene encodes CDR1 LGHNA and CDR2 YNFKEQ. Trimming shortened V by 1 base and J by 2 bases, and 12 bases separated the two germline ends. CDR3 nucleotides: TGTGCCAGCAGCCAAGTCGGGACTAGGGGCAATCAGCCCCAGCATTTT. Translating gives CASSQVGTRGNQPQHF.

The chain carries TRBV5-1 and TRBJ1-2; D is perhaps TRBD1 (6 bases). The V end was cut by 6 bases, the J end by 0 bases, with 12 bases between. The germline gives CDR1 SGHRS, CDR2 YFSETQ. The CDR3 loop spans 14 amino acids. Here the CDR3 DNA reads TGCGCCAGCAAAACAGGGACTACTAACTATGGCTACACCTTC. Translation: CASKTGTTNYGYTF.

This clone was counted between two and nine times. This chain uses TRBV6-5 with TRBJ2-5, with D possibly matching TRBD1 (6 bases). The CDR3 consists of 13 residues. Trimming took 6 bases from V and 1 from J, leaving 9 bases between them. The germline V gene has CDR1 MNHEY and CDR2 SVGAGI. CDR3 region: CASSWTVQETQYF. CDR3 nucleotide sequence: TGTGCCAGCAGCTGGACAGTCCAAGAGACCCAGTACTTC.

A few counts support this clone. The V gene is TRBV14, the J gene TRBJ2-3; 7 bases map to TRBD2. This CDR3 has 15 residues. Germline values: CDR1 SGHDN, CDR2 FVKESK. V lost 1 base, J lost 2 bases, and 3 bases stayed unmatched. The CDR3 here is CASSQGDYFTDTQYF. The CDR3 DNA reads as TGTGCCAGCAGCCAAGGGGACTATTTCACAGATACGCAGTATTTT.

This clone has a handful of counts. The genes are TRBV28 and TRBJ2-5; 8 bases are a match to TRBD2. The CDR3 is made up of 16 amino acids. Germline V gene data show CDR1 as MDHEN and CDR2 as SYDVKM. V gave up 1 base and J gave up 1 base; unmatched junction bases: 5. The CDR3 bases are TGTGCCAGCAGTTTATCGACGGGGGGGTTCCAAGAGACCCAGTACTTC. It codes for CASSLSTGGFQETQYF.

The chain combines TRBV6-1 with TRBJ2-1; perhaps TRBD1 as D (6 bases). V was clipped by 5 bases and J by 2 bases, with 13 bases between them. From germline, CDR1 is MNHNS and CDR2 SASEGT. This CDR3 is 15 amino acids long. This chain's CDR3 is CASSPLQGPYNEQFF. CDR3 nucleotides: TGTGCCAGCAGTCCTCTACAGGGACCCTACAATGAGCAGTTCTTC.

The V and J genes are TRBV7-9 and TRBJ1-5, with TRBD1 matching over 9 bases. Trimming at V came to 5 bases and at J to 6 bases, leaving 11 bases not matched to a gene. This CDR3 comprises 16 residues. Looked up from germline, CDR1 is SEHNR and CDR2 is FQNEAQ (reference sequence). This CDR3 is CASSPRVDRGGQPQHF. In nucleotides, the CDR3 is TGTGCCAGCAGCCCCCGGGTTGACAGGGGGGGTCAGCCCCAGCATTTT.

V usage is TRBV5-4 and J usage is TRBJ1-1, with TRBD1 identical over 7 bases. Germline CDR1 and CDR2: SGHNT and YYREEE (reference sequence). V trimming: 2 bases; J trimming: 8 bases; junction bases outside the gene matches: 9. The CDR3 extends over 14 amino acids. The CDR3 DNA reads TGTGCCAGCAGCTTTGCAGGGGGGCGGCTAGAAGCTTTCTTT. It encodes CASSFAGGRLEAFF.

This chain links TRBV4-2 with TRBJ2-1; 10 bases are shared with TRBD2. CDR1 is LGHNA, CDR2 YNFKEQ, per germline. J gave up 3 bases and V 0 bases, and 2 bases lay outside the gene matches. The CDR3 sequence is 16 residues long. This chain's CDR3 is CASSQEASGSYNEQFF. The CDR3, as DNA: TGTGCCAGCAGCCAAGAGGCTAGCGGGAGCTACAATGAGCAGTTCTTC.

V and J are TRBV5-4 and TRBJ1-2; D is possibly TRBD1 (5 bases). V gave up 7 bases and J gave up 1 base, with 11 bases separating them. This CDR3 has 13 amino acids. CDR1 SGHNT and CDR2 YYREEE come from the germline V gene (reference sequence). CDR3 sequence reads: CASFAQGNYGYTF. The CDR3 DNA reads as TGTGCCAGCTTTGCCCAGGGTAACTATGGCTACACCTTC.

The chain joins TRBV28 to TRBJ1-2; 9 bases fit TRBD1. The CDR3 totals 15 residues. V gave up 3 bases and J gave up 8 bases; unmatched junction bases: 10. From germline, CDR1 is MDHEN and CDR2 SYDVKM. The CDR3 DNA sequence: TGTGCCAGCAGTTTGGGACAGGGCCTGTTGTCAGGCTACACCTTC. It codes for CASSLGQGLLSGYTF.

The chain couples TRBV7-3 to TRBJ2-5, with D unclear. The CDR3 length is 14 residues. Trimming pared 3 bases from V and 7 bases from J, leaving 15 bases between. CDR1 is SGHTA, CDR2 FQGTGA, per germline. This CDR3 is CASSFSAGEVTQYF. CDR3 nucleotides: TGTGCCAGCAGCTTCTCTGCCGGCGAGGTGACCCAGTACTTC.

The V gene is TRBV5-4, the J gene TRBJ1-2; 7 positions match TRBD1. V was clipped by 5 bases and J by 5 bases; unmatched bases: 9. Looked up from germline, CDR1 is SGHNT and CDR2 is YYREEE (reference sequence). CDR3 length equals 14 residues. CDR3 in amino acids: CASRRGGTGYGYTF. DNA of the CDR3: TGTGCCAGCAGACGAGGGGGCACGGGTTATGGCTACACCTTC. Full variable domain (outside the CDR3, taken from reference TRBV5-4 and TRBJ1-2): ETGVTQSPTHLIKTRGQQVTLRCSSQSGHNTVSWYQQALGQGPQFIFQYYREEENGRGNFPPRFSGLQFPNYSSELNVNALELDDSALYLCASRRGGTGYGYTFGSGTRLTVV.

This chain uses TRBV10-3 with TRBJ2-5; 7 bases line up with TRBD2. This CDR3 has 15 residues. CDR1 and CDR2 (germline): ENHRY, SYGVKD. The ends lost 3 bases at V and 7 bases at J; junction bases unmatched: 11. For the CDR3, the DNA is TGTGCCATCAGTGAATCCCCTCTAGCGGCAGGGACCCAGTACTTC. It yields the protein CAISESPLAAGTQYF.

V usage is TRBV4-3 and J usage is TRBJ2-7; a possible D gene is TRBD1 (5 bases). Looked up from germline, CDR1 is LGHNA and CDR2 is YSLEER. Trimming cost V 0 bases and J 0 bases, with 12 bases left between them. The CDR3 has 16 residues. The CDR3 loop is CASSQDRGVSSYEQYF. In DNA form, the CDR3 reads TGCGCCAGCAGCCAAGATAGGGGTGTAAGCTCCTACGAGCAGTACTTC.

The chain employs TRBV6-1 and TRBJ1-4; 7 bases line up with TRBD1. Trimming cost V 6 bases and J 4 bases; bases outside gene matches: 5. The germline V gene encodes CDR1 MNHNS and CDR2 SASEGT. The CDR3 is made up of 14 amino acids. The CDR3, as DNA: TGTGCCAGCAGAGGGACAGCCGGTAATGAAAAACTGTTTTTT. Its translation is CASRGTAGNEKLFF.

CDR3 amino acids: CASLTQLDREKSYEQYF. CDR3 in DNA: TGTGCCAGCCTTACCCAATTGGACAGGGAAAAGTCCTACGAGCAGTACTTC. J is TRBJ2-7 and V is TRBV2; 8 nucleotides match TRBD1. The CDR3 has 17 residues. V gave up 8 bases and J gave up 1 base; unmatched junction bases: 16. The V gene's germline CDR1 is SNHLY and CDR2 FYNNEI.

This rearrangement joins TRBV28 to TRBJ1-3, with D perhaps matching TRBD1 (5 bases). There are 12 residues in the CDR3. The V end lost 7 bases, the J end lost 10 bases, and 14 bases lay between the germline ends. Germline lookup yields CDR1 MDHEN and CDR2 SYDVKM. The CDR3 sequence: CASTIAGRTIYF. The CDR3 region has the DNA TGTGCCAGCACCATTGCGGGGCGGACCATATATTTT.